Listed here are 13 T cell receptor beta chains from one sample, sequenced in a study of blood T cell repertoires in COVID-19. Using immunoSEQ multiplex PCR, the repertoire was profiled, and TCRdb retains in-frame clones only, with some absent. The sample lists 250,000 to 300,000 clones, about nine tenths occurring once. The sample was PBMCs or T cells enriched from blood (not recorded which). These receptors were obtained from a woman between 35 and 50 years old who had recovered from COVID-19.

The chain uses TRBV7-9 and TRBJ2-5; 8 bases agree with TRBD1. Trimming cost V 2 bases and J 5 bases; bases outside gene matches: 4. Germline CDR1 and CDR2: SEHNR and FQNEAQ (reference sequence). The CDR3 runs to 14 residues. The DNA of the CDR3 is TGTGCCAGCAGCTTATCAGGGGGCATGGAGACCCAGTACTTC. This gives the protein CASSLSGGMETQYF.

Concerning this clone: A junction end diverges from the germline sequence, so it may reflect a read error. The J gene is TRBJ1-1, the V gene TRBV5-4; the match to TRBD1 covers 7 bases. The CDR3 runs to 13 residues. Looked up from germline, CDR1 is SGHNT and CDR2 is YYREEE (reference sequence). The CDR3 reads CASSLEGGATVLF. As DNA, the CDR3 is TGTGCCAGCAGCTTGGAAGGGGGCGCAACGGTTCTCTTT.

The chain employs TRBV18 and TRBJ1-1, with a weak D call TRBD1 (6 bases). Per the germline V gene, CDR1 is KGHSH and CDR2 is LQKENI. CDR3 size: 14 residues. V was trimmed by 6 bases and J by 4 bases, leaving 15 bases between them. The CDR3 coding sequence is TGTGCCAGCTCGCCGCAACAGGGTACCACTGAAGCTTTCTTT. Its translation: CASSPQQGTTEAFF.

This clone appeared once. The CDR3 sequence is CASSQGVSNQPQHF. The CDR3 coding sequence is TGTGCCAGCTCGCAGGGTGTAAGCAATCAGCCCCAGCATTTT. The chain employs TRBV18 and TRBJ1-5, with D perhaps TRBD1 (5 bases). The ends were cut back, 6 bases at V and 1 base at J, with 10 bases in the middle. Germline CDR1 is KGHSH and CDR2 is LQKENI. This CDR3 contains 14 residues.

The chain is built from TRBV10-3 and TRBJ2-1, with D perhaps matching TRBD1 (6 bases). The CDR3 runs 13 residues. The germline gives CDR1 ENHRY, CDR2 SYGVKD. Trimming took off 8 bases at V and 8 bases at J, with 16 bases between the two ends. CDR3 nucleotides: TGTGCCATCGCTCGGGACAACCCCGATGAGCAGTTCTTC. This codes for CAIARDNPDEQFF.

J is TRBJ2-3 and V is TRBV19; tentative D call: TRBD1 (6 bases). CDR3 size: 14 residues. Trimming removed 2 bases at V and 2 bases at J, with 8 bases between. CDR1 and CDR2 (germline): LNHDA, SQIVND (reference sequence). The CDR3 is CASSIRTVTDTQYF. Here the CDR3 DNA reads TGTGCCAGTAGTATAAGGACAGTCACAGATACGCAGTATTTT.

The chain has TRBV19 and TRBJ1-3; the match to TRBD1 covers 10 bases. The germline CDR1 and CDR2 sequences are LNHDA and SQIVND (reference sequence). Losses at the gene ends were 3 bases for V and 2 bases for J; bases not matched to a gene: 1. There are 15 residues in the CDR3. The chain's CDR3 is CASSIGTGAGNTIYF. The DNA of the CDR3 is TGTGCCAGTAGTATCGGGACAGGGGCTGGAAACACCATATATTTT.

This clone was observed once. This CDR3 is CASSRLTGVGNEQFF. CDR3 nucleotide sequence: TGTGCCAGCAGCCGTCTCACGGGAGTAGGCAATGAGCAGTTCTTC. This chain links TRBV14 with TRBJ2-1; D perhaps matches TRBD2 (6 bases). CDR3 length: 15 amino acids. The V and J ends lost 4 bases and 6 bases respectively, with 16 bases between them. Looked up from germline, CDR1 is SGHDN and CDR2 is FVKESK. Looking up the rest from reference TRBV14 and TRBJ2-1 gives the full variable domain: EAGVTQFPSHSVIEKGQTVTLRCDPISGHDNLYWYRRVMGKEIKFLLHFVKESKQDESGMPNNRFLAERTGGTYSTLKVQPAELEDSGVYFCASSRLTGVGNEQFFGPGTRLTVL.

The V and J genes are TRBV11-2 and TRBJ1-2; D gene ambiguous. V lost 0 bases and J lost 1, with 9 bases in between. The CDR3 sequence is 15 residues long. CDR1 is SGHAT, CDR2 FQNNGV, per germline. CDR3 nucleotide sequence: TGTGCCAGCAGCTTAGATCGAAGGAGTAACTATGGCTACACCTTC. Residues: CASSLDRRSNYGYTF.

This sequence joins TRBV10-2 and TRBJ2-7, with unresolved D. Germline V lookup: CDR1 WSHSY, CDR2 SAAADI. V was trimmed by 4 bases and J by 3 bases, leaving 7 bases between them. There are 12 residues in the CDR3. The CDR3 nucleotides are TGCGCCAGCAGTGGTTCAGGCTACGAGCAGTACTTC. Translated: CASSGSGYEQYF.

To note about this clone: The sample holds other DNA sequences that translate to the same CDR3. The rearrangement joins TRBV7-2 to TRBJ2-5, with 8 bases that match TRBD1. The germline V gene has CDR1 SGHTA and CDR2 FQGNSA. J gave up 5 bases and V 5 bases, and 4 bases lay outside the gene matches. The CDR3 spans 13 residues. Here the CDR3 DNA reads TGTGCCAGCAGCCTCGGACAGGGTGAGACCCAGTACTTC. Translating it yields CASSLGQGETQYF.

V gene TRBV19 combines with J gene TRBJ2-7; perhaps TRBD1 as D (6 bases). From germline, CDR1 is LNHDA and CDR2 SQIVND (reference sequence). There are 17 residues in the CDR3. V was shortened by 5 bases and J by 0 bases, with 20 bases between the two germline ends. This CDR3 reads CASSLKTGTPLSYEQYF. CDR3 nucleotide sequence: TGTGCCAGTAGTTTAAAGACCGGGACACCGCTCTCCTACGAGCAGTACTTC.

This clone has a handful of counts. This rearrangement joins TRBV2 to TRBJ1-1; D is unclear. Germline values: CDR1 SNHLY, CDR2 FYNNEI. The CDR3 covers 14 residues. Trimming cost V 6 bases and J 5 bases, with 16 bases left between them. DNA of the CDR3: TGTGCCAGCAGCCCAATTTCGAGGGCTACTGAAGCTTTCTTT. Its protein product is CASSPISRATEAFF.